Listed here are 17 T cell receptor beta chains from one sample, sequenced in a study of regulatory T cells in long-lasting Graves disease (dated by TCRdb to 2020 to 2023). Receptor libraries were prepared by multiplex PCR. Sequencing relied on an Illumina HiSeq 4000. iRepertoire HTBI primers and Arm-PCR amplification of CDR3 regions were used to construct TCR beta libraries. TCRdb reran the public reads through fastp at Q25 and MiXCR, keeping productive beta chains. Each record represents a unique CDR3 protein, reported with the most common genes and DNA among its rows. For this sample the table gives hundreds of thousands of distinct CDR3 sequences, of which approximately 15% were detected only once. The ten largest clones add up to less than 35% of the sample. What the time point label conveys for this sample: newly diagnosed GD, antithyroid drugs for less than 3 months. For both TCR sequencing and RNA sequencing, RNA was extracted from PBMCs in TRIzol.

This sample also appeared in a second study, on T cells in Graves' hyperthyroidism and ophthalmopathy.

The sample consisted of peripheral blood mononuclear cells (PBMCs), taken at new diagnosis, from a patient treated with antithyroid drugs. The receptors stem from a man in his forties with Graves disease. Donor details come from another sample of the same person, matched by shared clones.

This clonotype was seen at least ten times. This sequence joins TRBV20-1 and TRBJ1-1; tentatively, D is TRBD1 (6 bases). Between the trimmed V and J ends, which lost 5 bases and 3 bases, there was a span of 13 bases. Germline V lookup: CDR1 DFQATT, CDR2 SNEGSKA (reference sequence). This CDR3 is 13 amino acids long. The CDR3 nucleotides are TGCAGTGCTCCCACACAGGGTTACACTGAAGCTTTCTTT. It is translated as CSAPTQGYTEAFF.

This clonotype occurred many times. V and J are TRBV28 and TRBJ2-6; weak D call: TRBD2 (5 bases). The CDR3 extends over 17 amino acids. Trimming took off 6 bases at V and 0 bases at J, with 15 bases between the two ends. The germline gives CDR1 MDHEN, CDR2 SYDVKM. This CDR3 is CASSSPASRSGANVLTF. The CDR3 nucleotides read TGTGCCAGCAGCTCCCCGGCTAGCCGCTCTGGGGCCAACGTCCTGACTTTC.

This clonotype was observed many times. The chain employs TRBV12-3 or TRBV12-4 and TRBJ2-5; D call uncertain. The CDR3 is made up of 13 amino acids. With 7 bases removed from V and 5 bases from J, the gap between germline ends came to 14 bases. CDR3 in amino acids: CASTLRSQETQYF. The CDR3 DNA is TGTGCCAGCACCTTAAGATCCCAGGAGACCCAGTACTTC.

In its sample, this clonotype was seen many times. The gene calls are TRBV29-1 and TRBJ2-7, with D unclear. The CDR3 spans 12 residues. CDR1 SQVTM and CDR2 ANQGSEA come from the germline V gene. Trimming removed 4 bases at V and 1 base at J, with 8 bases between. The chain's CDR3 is CSVAIGSYEQYF. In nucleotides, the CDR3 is TGCAGCGTTGCGATAGGTTCCTACGAGCAGTACTTC.

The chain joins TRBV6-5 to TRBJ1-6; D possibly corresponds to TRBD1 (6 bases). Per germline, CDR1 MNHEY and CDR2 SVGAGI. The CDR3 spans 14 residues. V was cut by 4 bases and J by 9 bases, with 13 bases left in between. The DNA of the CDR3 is TGTGCCAGCAGTTCTGGGGGGCTTAGTTCACCCCTCCACTTT. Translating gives CASSSGGLSSPLHF.

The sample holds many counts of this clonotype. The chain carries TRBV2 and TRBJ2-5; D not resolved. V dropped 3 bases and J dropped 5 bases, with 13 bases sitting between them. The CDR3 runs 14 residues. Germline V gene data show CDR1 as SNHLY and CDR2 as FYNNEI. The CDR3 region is CASSENGLGETQYF. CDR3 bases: TGTGCCAGCAGTGAGAACGGCCTCGGGGAGACCCAGTACTTC.

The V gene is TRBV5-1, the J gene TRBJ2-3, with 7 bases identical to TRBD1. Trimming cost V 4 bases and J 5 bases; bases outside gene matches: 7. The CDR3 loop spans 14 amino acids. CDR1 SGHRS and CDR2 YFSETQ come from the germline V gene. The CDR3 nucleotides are TGCGCCAGCAGCCTGGGACAGACTGAAGATACGCAGTATTTT. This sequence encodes CASSLGQTEDTQYF.

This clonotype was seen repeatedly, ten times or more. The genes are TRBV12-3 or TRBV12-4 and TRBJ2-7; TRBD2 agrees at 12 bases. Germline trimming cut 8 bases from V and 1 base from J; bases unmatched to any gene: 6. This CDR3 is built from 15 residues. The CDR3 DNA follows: TGTGCCAGCGGCGGACTAGCGGGGAAGTCCTACGAGCAGTACTTC. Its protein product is CASGGLAGKSYEQYF.

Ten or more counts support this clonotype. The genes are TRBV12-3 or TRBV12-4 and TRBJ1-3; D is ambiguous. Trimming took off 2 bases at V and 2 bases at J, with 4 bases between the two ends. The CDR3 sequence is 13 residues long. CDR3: CASSLQAGNTIYF. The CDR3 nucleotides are TGTGCCAGCAGTTTACAGGCTGGAAACACCATATATTTT.

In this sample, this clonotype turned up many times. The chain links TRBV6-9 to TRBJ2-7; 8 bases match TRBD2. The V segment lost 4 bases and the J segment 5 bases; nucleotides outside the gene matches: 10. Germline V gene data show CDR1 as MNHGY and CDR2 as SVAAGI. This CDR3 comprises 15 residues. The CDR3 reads CASSSHGGDTDEQYF. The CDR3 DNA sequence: TGTGCCAGCAGTTCACACGGGGGGGATACGGACGAGCAGTACTTC.

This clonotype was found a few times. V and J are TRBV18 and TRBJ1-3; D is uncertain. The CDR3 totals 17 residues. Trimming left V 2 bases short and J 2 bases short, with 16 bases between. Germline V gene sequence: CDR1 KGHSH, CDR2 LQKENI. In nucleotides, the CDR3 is TGTGCCAGCTCACCAGGCTCTGGGGAACTGGCTGGAAACACCATATATTTT. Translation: CASSPGSGELAGNTIYF.

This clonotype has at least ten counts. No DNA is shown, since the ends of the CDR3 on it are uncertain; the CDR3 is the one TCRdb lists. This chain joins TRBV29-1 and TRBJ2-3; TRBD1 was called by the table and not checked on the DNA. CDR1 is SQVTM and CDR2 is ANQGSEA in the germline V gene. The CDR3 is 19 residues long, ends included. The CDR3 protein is CSVAYISAASLRGADTQYF.

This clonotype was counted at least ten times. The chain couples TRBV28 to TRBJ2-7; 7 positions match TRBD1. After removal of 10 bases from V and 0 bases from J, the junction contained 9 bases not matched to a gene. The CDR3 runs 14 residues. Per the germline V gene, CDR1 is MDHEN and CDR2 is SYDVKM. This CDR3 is CAIQGGTSSYEQYF. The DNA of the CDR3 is TGTGCCATCCAAGGGGGCACGAGCTCCTACGAGCAGTACTTC.

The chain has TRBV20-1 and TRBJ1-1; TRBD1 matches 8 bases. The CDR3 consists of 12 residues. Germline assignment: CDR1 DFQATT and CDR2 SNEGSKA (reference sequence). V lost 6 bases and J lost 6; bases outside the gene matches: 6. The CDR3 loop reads CSATDRGPEAFF. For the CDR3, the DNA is TGCAGTGCAACTGACAGGGGCCCTGAAGCTTTCTTT.

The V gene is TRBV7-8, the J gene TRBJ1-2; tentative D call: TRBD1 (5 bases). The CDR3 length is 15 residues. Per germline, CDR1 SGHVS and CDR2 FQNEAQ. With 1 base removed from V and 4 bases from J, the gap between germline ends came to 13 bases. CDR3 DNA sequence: TGTGCCAGCAGCTTAGTCCCAGGGAATCTCTATGGCTACACCTTC. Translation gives CASSLVPGNLYGYTF.

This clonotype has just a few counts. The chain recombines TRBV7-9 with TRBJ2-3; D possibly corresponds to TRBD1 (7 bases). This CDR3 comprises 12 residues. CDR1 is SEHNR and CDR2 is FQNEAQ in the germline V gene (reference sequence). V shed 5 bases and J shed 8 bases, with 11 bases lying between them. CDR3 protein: CASSPQGGTQYF. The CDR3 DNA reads TGTGCCAGCAGCCCGCAGGGGGGTACGCAGTATTTT.

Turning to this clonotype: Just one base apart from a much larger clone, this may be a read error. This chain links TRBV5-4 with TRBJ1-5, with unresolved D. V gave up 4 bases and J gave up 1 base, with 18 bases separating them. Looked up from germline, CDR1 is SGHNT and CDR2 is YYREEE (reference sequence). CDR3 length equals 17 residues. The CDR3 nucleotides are TGTGCCAGCAGCCCATCACCTCTTTCGGGGAGCAATCAGCCCCAGCATTTT. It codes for CASSPSPLSGSNQPQHF. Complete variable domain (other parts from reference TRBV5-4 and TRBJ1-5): ETGVTQSPTHLIKTRGQQVTLRCSSQSGHNTVSWYQQALGQGPQFIFQYYREEENGRGNFPPRFSGLQFPNYSSELNVNALELDDSALYLCASSPSPLSGSNQPQHFGDGTRLSIL.